This TCR beta chain was identified in a study of T cell responses to AZD1222 COVID-19 vaccine. Study-level results: There were mostly white British donors and more females than males, and clonal diversity was possibly underestimated. Spike-specific TCR breadth and depth grew following two AZD1222 doses. At baseline, seropositivity was found in only a handful of AZD1222 recipients. Unmutated regions of variants are reportedly targeted by nearly half of spike-specific TCRs.

The germline CDR1 and CDR2 sequences are SQVTM and ANQGSEA. The CDR3 runs 12 residues. V was trimmed by 7 bases and J by 1 base, leaving 10 bases between them. TCRdb keeps only in-frame clones here, not all; method: immunoSEQ multiplex PCR. There are over 100,000 clones in the sample; about 94% occur only once, and less than 6.5% lies in the top ten. A note on this clone: The antigen is undetermined.

The TCR sequence derives from an adult in good health. The chain recombines TRBV29-1 with TRBJ1-1; the D gene is possibly TRBD1 (6 bases). This sample comprised peripheral blood, obtained on day 0 of AZD1222 vaccination. CDR3 sequence (DNA): TGCAGCGCCGGGGGCAGGAACACTGAAGCTTTCTTT. As protein: CSAGGRNTEAFF.